These T cell receptor beta chains were read from a single sample in a study of cytomegalovirus exposure and HLA in healthy donors. Generated by immunoSEQ multiplex PCR, the TCRdb table keeps only in-frame clones and is missing some. The repertoire holds roughly 120,000 clones, 80% seen once, with roughly 5.7% in the top ten. The sample consisted of PBMCs. The receptors shown here come from a young man in good health and CMV-seronegative. Both conserved end residues are part of each CDR3. Each record gives: D gene, J gene, clone size, V gene, CDR3 protein, CDR3 DNA. A D gene is named only where the DNA matches it firmly. Only some rows state a clone size, as once, few, many or a class for expanded clones.

d_call: -
j_call: TRBJ1-5
clone_size: -
v_call: TRBV4-1
cdr3_aa: CASSQAGYNQPQHF
cdr3_nt: TGCGCCAGCAGCCAAGCAGGGTACAATCAGCCCCAGCATTTT

d_call: -
j_call: TRBJ2-5
clone_size: -
v_call: TRBV29-1
cdr3_aa: CSATHGRVLGTQYF
cdr3_nt: TGCAGCGCCACTCACGGCAGGGTTTTGGGTACCCAGTACTTC

d_call: -
j_call: TRBJ1-2
clone_size: -
v_call: TRBV7-9
cdr3_aa: CASSLSAGDASGYTF
cdr3_nt: TGTGCCAGCAGCCTGTCGGCAGGGGATGCGAGCGGCTACACCTTC

d_call: -
j_call: TRBJ2-1
clone_size: -
v_call: TRBV9
cdr3_aa: CASSVTETIAGSNEQFF
cdr3_nt: TGTGCCAGCAGCGTAACCGAGACTATCGCGGGATCTAATGAGCAGTTCTTC

d_call: -
j_call: TRBJ2-1
clone_size: -
v_call: TRBV6-5
cdr3_aa: CASSQSDYNEQFF
cdr3_nt: TGTGCCAGCAGCCAGAGCGATTACAATGAGCAGTTCTTC

d_call: -
j_call: TRBJ2-7
clone_size: once
v_call: TRBV5-4
cdr3_aa: CASSSLGGGGEQYF
cdr3_nt: TGTGCCAGCAGCTCCTTAGGCGGGGGCGGGGAGCAGTACTTC

d_call: -
j_call: TRBJ1-1
clone_size: -
v_call: TRBV28
cdr3_aa: CASSFHSGKTEAFF
cdr3_nt: TGTGCCAGCAGTTTCCACTCAGGGAAGACTGAAGCTTTCTTT

d_call: -
j_call: TRBJ1-5
clone_size: -
v_call: TRBV5-6
cdr3_aa: CASSHWWATDQPQHF
cdr3_nt: TGTGCCAGCTCCCACTGGTGGGCCACGGATCAGCCCCAGCATTTT

d_call: TRBD1
j_call: TRBJ1-1
clone_size: -
v_call: TRBV6-6
cdr3_aa: CASSGRTGSNTEAFF
cdr3_nt: TGTGCCAGCAGTGGGAGGACAGGATCGAACACTGAAGCTTTCTTT

d_call: TRBD2
j_call: TRBJ2-5
clone_size: few
v_call: TRBV6-5
cdr3_aa: CASSSMRLAGETQYF
cdr3_nt: TGTGCCAGCAGTTCGATGAGACTAGCGGGTGAGACCCAGTACTTC

d_call: TRBD2
j_call: TRBJ2-3
clone_size: -
v_call: TRBV7-2
cdr3_aa: CASSLVAGGRNTQYF
cdr3_nt: TGTGCCAGCAGCTTAGTAGCGGGAGGGAGGAATACGCAGTATTTT

d_call: TRBD1
j_call: TRBJ2-7
clone_size: -
v_call: TRBV27
cdr3_aa: CASSLRQGHEQYF
cdr3_nt: TGTGCCAGCAGTTTACGACAGGGGCACGAGCAGTACTTC

d_call: TRBD1
j_call: TRBJ2-7
clone_size: -
v_call: TRBV6-6
cdr3_aa: CASSPPGQGSGEQYF
cdr3_nt: TGTGCCAGCAGTCCCCCGGGACAGGGTTCGGGCGAGCAGTACTTC

d_call: TRBD2
j_call: TRBJ2-7
clone_size: few
v_call: TRBV11-2
cdr3_aa: CASSLSRTSGEQYF
cdr3_nt: TGTGCCAGCAGCCTTAGTAGGACTAGCGGCGAGCAGTACTTC

d_call: -
j_call: TRBJ1-2
clone_size: few
v_call: TRBV19
cdr3_aa: CASSMGTGHYGYTF
cdr3_nt: TGTGCCAGTAGTATGGGGACGGGACATTATGGCTACACCTTC

d_call: -
j_call: TRBJ2-5
clone_size: -
v_call: TRBV18
cdr3_aa: CASSPPTARGETQYF
cdr3_nt: TGTGCCAGCTCACCACCAACAGCACGGGGAGAGACCCAGTACTTC

d_call: -
j_call: TRBJ1-1
clone_size: -
v_call: TRBV6-6
cdr3_aa: CASSYSGGTEAFF
cdr3_nt: TGTGCCAGCAGTTACTCGGGGGGCACTGAAGCTTTCTTT

d_call: -
j_call: TRBJ1-4
clone_size: -
v_call: TRBV27
cdr3_aa: CASSKSGEKLFF
cdr3_nt: TGTGCCAGCAGCAAATCAGGGGAAAAACTGTTTTTT

d_call: -
j_call: TRBJ1-1
clone_size: few
v_call: TRBV5-4
cdr3_aa: CASSLAGKGTEAFF
cdr3_nt: TGTGCCAGCAGCTTGGCAGGGAAGGGAACTGAAGCTTTCTTT

d_call: -
j_call: TRBJ1-6
clone_size: -
v_call: TRBV9
cdr3_aa: CASSAGTPYNSPLHF
cdr3_nt: TGTGCCAGCAGCGCCGGGACACCCTATAATTCACCCCTCCACTTT

d_call: TRBD1
j_call: TRBJ2-7
clone_size: -
v_call: TRBV6-1
cdr3_aa: CASSQTGENEQYF
cdr3_nt: TGTGCCAGCAGTCAGACAGGGGAGAACGAGCAGTACTTC

d_call: -
j_call: TRBJ2-6
clone_size: -
v_call: TRBV27
cdr3_aa: CASSTGSFGANVLTF
cdr3_nt: TGTGCCAGCAGTACAGGGTCCTTTGGGGCCAACGTCCTGACTTTC

d_call: -
j_call: TRBJ2-5
clone_size: -
v_call: TRBV19
cdr3_aa: CASSMSPGNGETQYF
cdr3_nt: TGTGCCAGTAGTATGAGTCCAGGGAATGGAGAGACCCAGTACTTC

d_call: -
j_call: TRBJ1-2
clone_size: -
v_call: TRBV19
cdr3_aa: CASSIDLTTGYGYTF
cdr3_nt: TGTGCCAGTAGTATAGATCTCACAACGGGCTATGGCTACACCTTC

d_call: -
j_call: TRBJ2-4
clone_size: -
v_call: TRBV13
cdr3_aa: CASSLAGTDIQYF
cdr3_nt: TGTGCCAGCAGCTTAGCAGGTACGGACATTCAGTACTTC

d_call: TRBD2
j_call: TRBJ2-1
clone_size: -
v_call: TRBV29-1
cdr3_aa: CSVEDYGLAVSYNEQFF
cdr3_nt: TGCAGCGTTGAAGATTACGGACTAGCCGTTTCCTACAATGAGCAGTTCTTC

d_call: -
j_call: TRBJ2-7
clone_size: -
v_call: TRBV6-5
cdr3_aa: CASSSRPGYEQYF
cdr3_nt: TGTGCCAGCAGTTCAAGACCGGGGTACGAGCAGTACTTC

d_call: TRBD2
j_call: TRBJ2-7
clone_size: -
v_call: TRBV6-5
cdr3_aa: CASRLAGGQSYEQYF
cdr3_nt: TGTGCCAGCAGACTAGCGGGAGGCCAATCCTACGAGCAGTACTTC

d_call: TRBD2
j_call: TRBJ2-1
clone_size: -
v_call: TRBV2
cdr3_aa: CASSVGRGGASYNEQFF
cdr3_nt: TGTGCCAGCAGTGTCGGGCGCGGGGGGGCATCCTACAATGAGCAGTTCTTC

d_call: -
j_call: TRBJ2-7
clone_size: -
v_call: TRBV7-2
cdr3_aa: CASSLRTGIRGDYEQYF
cdr3_nt: TGTGCCAGCAGCCTGAGGACCGGAATTAGGGGTGACTACGAGCAGTACTTC

d_call: TRBD2
j_call: TRBJ2-7
clone_size: -
v_call: TRBV28
cdr3_aa: CASSPSGRVNEQYF
cdr3_nt: TGTGCCAGCAGCCCCTCAGGGAGGGTAAACGAGCAGTACTTC

d_call: TRBD1
j_call: TRBJ1-4
clone_size: -
v_call: TRBV13
cdr3_aa: CASSYTRDRGKLFF
cdr3_nt: TGTGCCAGCAGCTACACCCGGGACAGGGGAAAACTGTTTTTT

d_call: TRBD2
j_call: TRBJ2-3
clone_size: -
v_call: TRBV5-6
cdr3_aa: CASSLAGGSTQYF
cdr3_nt: TGTGCCAGCAGCTTGGCGGGCGGGAGTACGCAGTATTTT

d_call: TRBD1
j_call: TRBJ1-3
clone_size: -
v_call: TRBV4-1
cdr3_aa: CASSQDGTGGLNTIYF
cdr3_nt: TGCGCCAGCAGCCAAGATGGGACAGGGGGCCTAAACACCATATATTTT

d_call: TRBD1
j_call: TRBJ1-6
clone_size: once
v_call: TRBV28
cdr3_aa: CASSKDRDGNSPLHF
cdr3_nt: TGTGCCAGCAGTAAGGACAGGGACGGCAATTCACCCCTCCACTTT

d_call: TRBD2
j_call: TRBJ2-7
clone_size: -
v_call: TRBV6-6
cdr3_aa: CASSYSSSGTYEQYF
cdr3_nt: TGTGCCAGCAGTTACTCGTCTAGCGGGACCTACGAGCAGTACTTC

d_call: -
j_call: TRBJ2-2
clone_size: -
v_call: TRBV9
cdr3_aa: CASSVQNTGELFF
cdr3_nt: TGTGCCAGCAGCGTACAAAACACCGGGGAGCTGTTTTTT

d_call: -
j_call: TRBJ2-3
clone_size: -
v_call: TRBV11-2
cdr3_aa: CASSSPRGRDTQYF
cdr3_nt: TGTGCCAGCAGCTCACCCCGCGGCAGAGATACGCAGTATTTT

d_call: TRBD2
j_call: TRBJ2-1
clone_size: -
v_call: TRBV7-2
cdr3_aa: CASSSSGARGDEQFF
cdr3_nt: TGTGCCAGCAGCTCTAGCGGGGCCCGGGGGGATGAGCAGTTCTTC

d_call: -
j_call: TRBJ2-7
clone_size: -
v_call: TRBV18
cdr3_aa: CASSPTDYEQYF
cdr3_nt: TGTGCCAGCTCACCAACTGACTACGAGCAGTACTTC

d_call: TRBD2
j_call: TRBJ2-3
clone_size: -
v_call: TRBV9
cdr3_aa: CASSPPGLAGGLDTQYF
cdr3_nt: TGTGCCAGCAGCCCCCCGGGACTAGCGGGGGGGCTGGATACGCAGTATTTT

d_call: -
j_call: TRBJ2-2
clone_size: few
v_call: TRBV5-4
cdr3_aa: CASSSTNRGTGELFF
cdr3_nt: TGTGCCAGCAGCTCCACGAACCGGGGAACCGGGGAGCTGTTTTTT

d_call: TRBD1
j_call: TRBJ1-1
clone_size: few
v_call: TRBV5-1
cdr3_aa: CASMGQGMNTEAFF
cdr3_nt: TGCGCCAGCATGGGACAGGGCATGAACACTGAAGCTTTCTTT

d_call: -
j_call: TRBJ1-6
clone_size: once
v_call: TRBV5-1
cdr3_aa: CASSLEAGFNSPLHF
cdr3_nt: TGCGCCAGCAGCTTGGAGGCAGGGTTTAATTCACCCCTCCACTTT

d_call: TRBD1
j_call: TRBJ2-7
clone_size: -
v_call: TRBV15
cdr3_aa: CATSTGTGNYEQYF
cdr3_nt: TGTGCCACCTCGACCGGGACAGGGAACTACGAGCAGTACTTC

d_call: -
j_call: TRBJ1-1
clone_size: few
v_call: TRBV7-8
cdr3_aa: CASSFVTANTEAFF
cdr3_nt: TGTGCCAGCAGCTTCGTAACAGCGAACACTGAAGCTTTCTTT

d_call: TRBD1
j_call: TRBJ1-5
clone_size: once
v_call: TRBV6-1
cdr3_aa: CASKPGTGESQPQHF
cdr3_nt: TGTGCCAGCAAGCCCGGGACAGGGGAGAGTCAGCCCCAGCATTTT

d_call: -
j_call: TRBJ1-1
clone_size: -
v_call: TRBV6-5
cdr3_aa: CASTPTHNTEAFF
cdr3_nt: TGTGCCAGCACACCGACACATAACACTGAAGCTTTCTTT

d_call: -
j_call: TRBJ1-6
clone_size: -
v_call: TRBV6-6
cdr3_aa: CASSLQGSNSPLHF
cdr3_nt: TGTGCCAGCAGCCTACAGGGTTCAAATTCACCCCTCCACTTT

d_call: TRBD1
j_call: TRBJ1-6
clone_size: -
v_call: TRBV7-9
cdr3_aa: CASSRQGADSPLHF
cdr3_nt: TGTGCCAGCAGCCGCCAGGGGGCTGATTCACCCCTCCACTTT

d_call: -
j_call: TRBJ2-3
clone_size: few
v_call: TRBV10-3
cdr3_aa: CAISDRVGTDTQYF
cdr3_nt: TGTGCCATCAGTGACAGGGTCGGCACAGATACGCAGTATTTT

d_call: -
j_call: TRBJ1-1
clone_size: -
v_call: TRBV28
cdr3_aa: CASSPPDSYTEAFF
cdr3_nt: TGTGCCAGCAGTCCCCCGGACAGTTACACTGAAGCTTTCTTT

d_call: TRBD1
j_call: TRBJ2-7
clone_size: -
v_call: TRBV4-2
cdr3_aa: CASSQDVIWTGNFYEQYF
cdr3_nt: TGTGCCAGCAGCCAAGACGTAATATGGACAGGAAACTTCTACGAGCAGTACTTC

d_call: TRBD2
j_call: TRBJ2-1
clone_size: -
v_call: TRBV7-9
cdr3_aa: CASSFLAGGPNEQFF
cdr3_nt: TGTGCCAGCAGCTTTTTAGCGGGAGGGCCCAATGAGCAGTTCTTC

d_call: -
j_call: TRBJ2-7
clone_size: -
v_call: TRBV5-1
cdr3_aa: CASSSNGKSSHEQYF
cdr3_nt: TGCGCCAGCAGCTCGAACGGGAAGTCTTCCCACGAGCAGTACTTC